One T cell receptor beta chain is described in this entry. This may arise from a read error, as a much more abundant clone is one base away. This sample stems from a study of human T cells and chemical hapten exposure. The time point was: healthy volunteer bleed at 6 weeks. Someone pulled total RNA out of unfractionated whole blood. The CDR3 loop spans 17 amino acids. Germline V gene sequence: CDR1 SGHDN, CDR2 FVKESK. V was pared by 1 base and J by 0 bases, with 15 bases between. The study used a library that attached unique molecular identifiers to individual cDNA molecules. Using its own MiXCR run on the RACE reads, TCRdb lists one record per CDR3 protein. Among some 65,000 distinct CDR3 sequences listed, about 6% were seen once.

The receptor was derived from a female donor in good health. Some clones in this sample may be carry-over from other donors' samples. The J gene is TRBJ1-2, the V gene TRBV14; tentative D call: TRBD1 (5 bases). Input material: whole blood. The CDR3 coding sequence is TGTGCCAGCAGCCAAGTTATTCAGGGTAGCTCTAACTATGGCTACACCTTC. Translating gives CASSQVIQGSSNYGYTF.